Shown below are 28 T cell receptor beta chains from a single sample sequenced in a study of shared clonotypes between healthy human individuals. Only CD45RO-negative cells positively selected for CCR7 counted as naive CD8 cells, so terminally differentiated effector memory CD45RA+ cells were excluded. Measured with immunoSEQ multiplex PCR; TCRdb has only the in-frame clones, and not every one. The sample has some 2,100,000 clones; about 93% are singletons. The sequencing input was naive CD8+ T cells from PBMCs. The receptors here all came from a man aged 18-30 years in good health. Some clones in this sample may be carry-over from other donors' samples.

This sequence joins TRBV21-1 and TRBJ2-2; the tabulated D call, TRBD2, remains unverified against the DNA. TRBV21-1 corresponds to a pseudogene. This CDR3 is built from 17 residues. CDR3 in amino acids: CASSKTFGGANTGELFF. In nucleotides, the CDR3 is TGTGCCAGCAGCAAAACATTTGGCGGGGCGAACACCGGGGAGCTGTTTTTT.

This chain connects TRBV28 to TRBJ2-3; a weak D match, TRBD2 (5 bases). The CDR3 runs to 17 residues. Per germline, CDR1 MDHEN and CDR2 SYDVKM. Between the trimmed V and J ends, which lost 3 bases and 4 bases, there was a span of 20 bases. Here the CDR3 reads CASSFGLGSVVADTQYF. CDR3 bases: TGTGCCAGCAGTTTCGGTCTAGGTAGCGTGGTTGCAGATACGCAGTATTTT.

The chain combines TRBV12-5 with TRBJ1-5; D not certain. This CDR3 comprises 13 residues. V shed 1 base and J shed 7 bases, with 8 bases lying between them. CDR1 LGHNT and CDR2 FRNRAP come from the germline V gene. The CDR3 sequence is CASGLGTAQPQHF. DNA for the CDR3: TGTGCTAGTGGTTTGGGAACAGCACAGCCCCAGCATTTT.

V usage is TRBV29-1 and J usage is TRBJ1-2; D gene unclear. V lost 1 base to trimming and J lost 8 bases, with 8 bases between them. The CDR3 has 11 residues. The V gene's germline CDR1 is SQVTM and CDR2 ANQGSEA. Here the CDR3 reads CSVEVLLGYTF. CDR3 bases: TGCAGCGTTGAAGTACTCCTGGGCTACACCTTC.

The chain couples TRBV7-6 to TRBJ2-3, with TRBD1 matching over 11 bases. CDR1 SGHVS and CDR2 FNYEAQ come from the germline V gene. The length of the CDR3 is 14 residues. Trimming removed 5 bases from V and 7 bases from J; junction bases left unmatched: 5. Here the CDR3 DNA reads TGTGCCAGCAGCCAGGGACAGGGGGGATATACGCAGTATTTT. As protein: CASSQGQGGYTQYF.

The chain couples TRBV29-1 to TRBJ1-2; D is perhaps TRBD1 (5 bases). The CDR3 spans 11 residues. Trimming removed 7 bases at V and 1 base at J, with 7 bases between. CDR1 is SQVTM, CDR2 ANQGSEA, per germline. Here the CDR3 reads CSAGVNYGYTF. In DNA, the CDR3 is TGCAGCGCGGGGGTTAACTATGGCTACACCTTC.

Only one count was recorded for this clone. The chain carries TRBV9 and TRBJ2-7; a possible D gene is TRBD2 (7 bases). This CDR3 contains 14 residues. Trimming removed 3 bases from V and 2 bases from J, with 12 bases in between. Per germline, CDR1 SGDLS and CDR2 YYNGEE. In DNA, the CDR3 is TGTGCCAGCAGCGGGCGGGGGCGCCCCTACGAGCAGTACTTC. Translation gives CASSGRGRPYEQYF.

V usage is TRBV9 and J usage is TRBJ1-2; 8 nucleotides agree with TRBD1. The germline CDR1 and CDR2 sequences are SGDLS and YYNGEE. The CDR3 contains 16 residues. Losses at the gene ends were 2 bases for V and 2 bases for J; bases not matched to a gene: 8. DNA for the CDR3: TGTGCCAGCAGCGTGTGGACAGGGAGGGCGAACTATGGCTACACCTTC. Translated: CASSVWTGRANYGYTF.

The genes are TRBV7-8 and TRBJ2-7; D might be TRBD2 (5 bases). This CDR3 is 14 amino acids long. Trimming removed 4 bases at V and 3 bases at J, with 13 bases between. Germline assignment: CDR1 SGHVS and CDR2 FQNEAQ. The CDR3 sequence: CASSSGAGFYEQYF. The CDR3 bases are TGTGCCAGCAGCTCAGGCGCGGGTTTCTACGAGCAGTACTTC.

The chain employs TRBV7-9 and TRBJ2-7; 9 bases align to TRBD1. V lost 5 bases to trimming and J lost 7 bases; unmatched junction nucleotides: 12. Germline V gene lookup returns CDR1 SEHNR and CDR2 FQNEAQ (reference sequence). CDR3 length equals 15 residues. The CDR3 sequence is CASSTRTGALVEQYF. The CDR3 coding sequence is TGTGCCAGCAGCACCCGGACAGGGGCGTTAGTAGAGCAGTACTTC. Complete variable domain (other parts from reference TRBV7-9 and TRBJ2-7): DTGVSQNPRHKITKRGQNVTFRCDPISEHNRLYWYRQTLGQGPEFLTYFQNEAQLEKSRLLSDRFSAERPKGSFSTLEIQRTEQGDSAMYLCASSTRTGALVEQYFGPGTRLTVT.

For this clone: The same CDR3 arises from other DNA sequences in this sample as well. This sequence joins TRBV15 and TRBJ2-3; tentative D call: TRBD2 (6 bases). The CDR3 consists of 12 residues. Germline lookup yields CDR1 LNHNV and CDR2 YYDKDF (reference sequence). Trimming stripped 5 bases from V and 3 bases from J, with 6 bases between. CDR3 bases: TGTGCCACCAGCGGGAGGACAGATACGCAGTATTTT. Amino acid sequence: CATSGRTDTQYF.

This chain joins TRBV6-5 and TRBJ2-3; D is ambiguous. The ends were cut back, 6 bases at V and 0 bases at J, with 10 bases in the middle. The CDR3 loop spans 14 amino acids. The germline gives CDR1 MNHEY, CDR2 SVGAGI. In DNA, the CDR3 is TGTGCCAGCAGCCCCGACGATAGCACAGATACGCAGTATTTT. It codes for CASSPDDSTDTQYF.

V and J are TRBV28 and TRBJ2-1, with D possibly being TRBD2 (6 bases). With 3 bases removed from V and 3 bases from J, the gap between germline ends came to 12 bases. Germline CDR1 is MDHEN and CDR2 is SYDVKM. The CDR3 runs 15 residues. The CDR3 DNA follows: TGTGCCAGCAGTTTCCGGACTATTTACTACAATGAGCAGTTCTTC. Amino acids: CASSFRTIYYNEQFF.

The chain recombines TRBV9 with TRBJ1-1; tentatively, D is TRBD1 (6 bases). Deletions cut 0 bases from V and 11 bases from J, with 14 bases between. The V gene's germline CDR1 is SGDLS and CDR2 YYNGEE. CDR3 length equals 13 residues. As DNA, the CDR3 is TGTGCCAGCAGCGTAGAAAGAGGGGGAGAGGCTTTCTTT. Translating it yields CASSVERGGEAFF.

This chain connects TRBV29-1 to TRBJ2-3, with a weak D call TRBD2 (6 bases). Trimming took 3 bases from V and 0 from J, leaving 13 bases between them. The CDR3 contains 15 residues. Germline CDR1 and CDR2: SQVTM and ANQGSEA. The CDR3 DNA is TGCAGCGTTGATACGACTAGGGGCAGCACAGATACGCAGTATTTT. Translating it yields CSVDTTRGSTDTQYF.

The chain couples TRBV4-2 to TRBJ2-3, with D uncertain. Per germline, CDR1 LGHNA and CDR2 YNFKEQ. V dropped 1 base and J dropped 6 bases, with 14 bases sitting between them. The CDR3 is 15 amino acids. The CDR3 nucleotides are TGTGCCAGCAGCCAAGTTCCACTACCGACTGATACGCAGTATTTT. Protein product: CASSQVPLPTDTQYF.

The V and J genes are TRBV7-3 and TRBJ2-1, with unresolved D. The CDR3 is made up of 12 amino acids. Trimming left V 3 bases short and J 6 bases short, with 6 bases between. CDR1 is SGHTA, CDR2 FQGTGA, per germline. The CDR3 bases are TGTGCCAGCAGCTTTGACTCCAATGAGCAGTTCTTC. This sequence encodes CASSFDSNEQFF.

The CDR3: CASSQKDWARAGTTYEQYF. The CDR3, as DNA: TGCGCCAGCAGCCAAAAGGACTGGGCTCGGGCAGGGACCACCTACGAGCAGTACTTC. The V call is TRBV4-1, the J call TRBJ2-7, with D possibly called TRBD1 or TRBD2 (5 bases each). V lost 2 bases and J 2 bases, leaving 25 bases between the germline ends. The germline V gene encodes CDR1 MGHRA and CDR2 YSYEKL. The CDR3 extends over 19 amino acids.

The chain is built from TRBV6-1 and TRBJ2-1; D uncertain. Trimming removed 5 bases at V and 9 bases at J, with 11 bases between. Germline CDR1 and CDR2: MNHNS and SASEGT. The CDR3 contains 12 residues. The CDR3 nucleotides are TGTGCCAGCAGTAAACGAAGTATTGAGCAGTTCTTC. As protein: CASSKRSIEQFF.

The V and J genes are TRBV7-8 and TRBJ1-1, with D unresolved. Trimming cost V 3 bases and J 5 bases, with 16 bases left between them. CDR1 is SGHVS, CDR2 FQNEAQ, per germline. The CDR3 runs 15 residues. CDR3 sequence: CASSFHSSLWTEAFF. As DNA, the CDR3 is TGTGCCAGCAGCTTCCATTCATCGCTCTGGACTGAAGCTTTCTTT.

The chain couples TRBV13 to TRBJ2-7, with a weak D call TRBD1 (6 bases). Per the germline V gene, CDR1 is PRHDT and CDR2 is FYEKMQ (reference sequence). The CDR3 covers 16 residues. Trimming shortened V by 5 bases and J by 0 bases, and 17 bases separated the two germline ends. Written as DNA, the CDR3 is TGTGCCAGCAGCGCCTCAACAGGGTTGAGCTCCTACGAGCAGTACTTC. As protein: CASSASTGLSSYEQYF. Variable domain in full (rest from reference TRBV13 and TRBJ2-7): AAGVIQSPRHLIKEKRETATLKCYPIPRHDTVYWYQQGPGQDPQFLISFYEKMQSDKGSIPDRFSAQQFSDYHSELNMSSLELGDSALYFCASSASTGLSSYEQYFGPGTRLTVT.

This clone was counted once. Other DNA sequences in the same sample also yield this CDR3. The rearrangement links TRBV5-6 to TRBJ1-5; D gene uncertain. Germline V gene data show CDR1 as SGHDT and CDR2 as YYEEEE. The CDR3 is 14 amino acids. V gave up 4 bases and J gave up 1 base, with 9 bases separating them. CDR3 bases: TGTGCCAGCAGCCTGGGGAGCAGCAATCAGCCCCAGCATTTT. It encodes CASSLGSSNQPQHF.

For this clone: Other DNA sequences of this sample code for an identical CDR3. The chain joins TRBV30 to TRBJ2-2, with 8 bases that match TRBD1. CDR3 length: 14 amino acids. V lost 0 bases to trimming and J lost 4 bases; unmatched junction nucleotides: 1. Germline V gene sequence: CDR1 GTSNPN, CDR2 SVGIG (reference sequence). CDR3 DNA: TGTGCCTGGAGTGTACAGGGGGGCACCGGGGAGCTGTTTTTT. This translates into CAWSVQGGTGELFF.

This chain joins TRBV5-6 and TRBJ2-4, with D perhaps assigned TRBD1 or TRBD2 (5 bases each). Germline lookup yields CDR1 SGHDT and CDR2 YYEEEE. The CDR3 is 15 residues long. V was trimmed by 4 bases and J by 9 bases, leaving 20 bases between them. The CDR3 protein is CASSGVGDLRLIQYF. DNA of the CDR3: TGTGCCAGCAGCGGAGTGGGGGACCTCCGCCTCATTCAGTACTTC.

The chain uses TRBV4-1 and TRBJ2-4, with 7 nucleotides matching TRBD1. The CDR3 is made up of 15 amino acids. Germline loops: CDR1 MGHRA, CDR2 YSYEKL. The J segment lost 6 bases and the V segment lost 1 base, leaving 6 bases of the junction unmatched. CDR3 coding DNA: TGCGCCAGCAGCCAAGGAGGACAGGCGGGAAACATTCAGTACTTC. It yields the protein CASSQGGQAGNIQYF.

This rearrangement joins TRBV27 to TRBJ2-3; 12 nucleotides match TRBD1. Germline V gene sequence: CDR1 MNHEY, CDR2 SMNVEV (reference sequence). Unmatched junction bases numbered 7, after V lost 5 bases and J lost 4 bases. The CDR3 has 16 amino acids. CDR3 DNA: TGTGCCAGCAGTGCCCTGAGGGACAGGGGGCCAGATACGCAGTATTTT. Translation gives CASSALRDRGPDTQYF.

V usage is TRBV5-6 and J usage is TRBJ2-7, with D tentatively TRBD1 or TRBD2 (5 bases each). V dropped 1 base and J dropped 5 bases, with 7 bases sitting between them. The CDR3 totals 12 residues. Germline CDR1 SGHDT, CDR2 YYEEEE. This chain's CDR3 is CASSLLGDEQYF. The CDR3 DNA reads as TGTGCCAGCAGCTTGTTGGGGGACGAGCAGTACTTC.

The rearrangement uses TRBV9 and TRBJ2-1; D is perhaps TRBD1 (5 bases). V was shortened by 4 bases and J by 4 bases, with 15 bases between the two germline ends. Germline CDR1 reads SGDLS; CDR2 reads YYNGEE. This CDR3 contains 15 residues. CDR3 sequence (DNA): TGTGCCAGCAGCCTCGACAGCGACGCTTACAATGAGCAGTTCTTC. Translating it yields CASSLDSDAYNEQFF.